The rows below give T cell receptor beta chains drawn from one sample of a study of cytomegalovirus exposure and HLA in healthy donors. The assay was immunoSEQ multiplex PCR, and TCRdb's table has in-frame clones only and misses some. Of under 150,000 clones listed, 82% are singletons. Sequencing used PBMCs. These receptors were collected from a woman younger than 30 in good health and CMV-seronegative. Both conserved end residues are part of each CDR3. Not all rows give a size; the values are once, few, many and, for expanded clones, a class.

cdr3_length | clone_size | j_call | v_call | cdr3_aa
13 | NA | TRBJ2-7 | TRBV11-1 | CASSSQGWGEQYF
12 | NA | TRBJ1-1 | TRBV7-9 | CASSLGDSEDFF
16 | NA | TRBJ1-4 | TRBV4-2 | CASSQDLGTGDEKLFF
14 | NA | TRBJ2-2 | TRBV9 | CASSVAIAAGELFF
13 | once | TRBJ2-3 | TRBV27 | CASSLRDMDTQYF
14 | NA | TRBJ2-2 | TRBV7-2 | CASSLARSTGELFF
14 | once | TRBJ2-7 | TRBV11-3 | CASSLQGNSYEQYF
14 | few | TRBJ2-4 | TRBV9 | CASSVEGGENIQYF
14 | NA | TRBJ1-2 | TRBV5-1 | CASSLLQGSYGYTF
13 | NA | TRBJ1-2 | TRBV6-1 | CASSEETDYGYTF
16 | NA | TRBJ2-2 | TRBV4-3 | CASSQSSGGSAGELFF
16 | NA | TRBJ1-3 | TRBV9 | CASSVSGGADGNTIYF
19 | NA | TRBJ2-1 | TRBV14 | CASSLNRDRVKNPYNEQFF